This passage covers 27 T cell receptor beta chains from one sample sequenced in a study of T cell changes during pregnancy in multiple sclerosis. The repertoire was sequenced with immunoSEQ multiplex PCR; TCRdb's copy has only in-frame clones and lacks some. The table records around 83,000 clones, over 80% of them present only once. Sequences were derived from CD4+ T cells from peripheral blood mononuclear cells, sampled in the second trimester of pregnancy. The receptors shown here come from a female donor with multiple sclerosis, enrolled in a pregnancy study.

This clone was recorded once. V is TRBV27 and J is TRBJ2-5, with D maybe TRBD2 (6 bases). The germline CDR1 and CDR2 sequences are MNHEY and SMNVEV (reference sequence). The V end lost 6 bases, the J end lost 4 bases, and 15 bases lay between the germline ends. The CDR3 loop spans 14 amino acids. This chain's CDR3 is CASRPETRGETQYF. The CDR3 DNA reads TGTGCCAGCAGACCAGAGACTAGAGGAGAGACCCAGTACTTC.

The chain recombines TRBV5-8 with TRBJ2-1; D unclear. Looked up from germline, CDR1 is SGHTS and CDR2 is YDEGEE. Deletions cut 1 base from V and 5 bases from J, with 7 bases between. The CDR3 loop spans 13 amino acids. In DNA, the CDR3 is TGTGCCAGCAGCTTGTACACCAACAATGAGCAGTTCTTC. Translation: CASSLYTNNEQFF.

V usage is TRBV6-1 and J usage is TRBJ2-7; TRBD1 is a possible D gene (6 bases). Per germline, CDR1 MNHNS and CDR2 SASEGT. Between the trimmed V and J ends, which lost 1 base and 0 bases, there was a span of 16 bases. The CDR3 length is 17 residues. The CDR3 loop reads CASSEVFGQPPSYEQYF. The CDR3 DNA follows: TGTGCCAGCAGTGAAGTGTTCGGACAGCCTCCCTCCTACGAGCAGTACTTC.

This chain uses TRBV18 with TRBJ2-3; D possibly corresponds to TRBD1 (5 bases). The CDR3 extends over 14 amino acids. The ends were cut back, 5 bases at V and 2 bases at J, with 11 bases in the middle. The germline CDR1 and CDR2 sequences are KGHSH and LQKENI. The DNA of the CDR3 is TGTGCCAGCTCAGCCGGACACTACACAGATACGCAGTATTTT. It encodes CASSAGHYTDTQYF.

A single count supports this clone. This rearrangement joins TRBV29-1 to TRBJ1-2; the D gene is possibly TRBD1 (5 bases). Trimming took off 1 base at V and 3 bases at J, with 15 bases between the two ends. The CDR3 totals 15 residues. Germline values: CDR1 SQVTM, CDR2 ANQGSEA. Here the CDR3 DNA reads TGCAGCGTTGAAGGAAAAGGGACGGGAGACTATGGCTACACCTTC. Translating it yields CSVEGKGTGDYGYTF.

The J gene is TRBJ1-6, the V gene TRBV27; 7 bases align to TRBD1. V dropped 6 bases and J dropped 8; count of bases not matched to a gene: 4. Germline V gene sequence: CDR1 MNHEY, CDR2 SMNVEV (reference sequence). The CDR3 is 13 amino acids. This chain's CDR3 is CASRTTGYSPLHF. CDR3 in DNA: TGTGCCAGCAGAACGACAGGGTATTCACCCCTCCACTTT.

The chain is built from TRBV5-4 and TRBJ2-1; 13 nucleotides align to TRBD2. The CDR3 loop spans 16 amino acids. Trimming at V came to 4 bases and at J to 4 bases, leaving 5 bases not matched to a gene. Looked up from germline, CDR1 is SGHNT and CDR2 is YYREEE (reference sequence). DNA of the CDR3: TGTGCCAGCAGCAGACCACTAGCGGGGGGGTACAATGAGCAGTTCTTC. It codes for CASSRPLAGGYNEQFF.

The rearrangement joins TRBV7-2 to TRBJ2-1, with a tentative D call TRBD2 (6 bases). In germline, CDR1 is SGHTA, CDR2 FQGNSA. Trimming left V 3 bases short and J 7 bases short, with 22 bases between. The CDR3 spans 17 residues. The CDR3 protein is CASSFDQFVGGGNEQFF. CDR3 DNA sequence: TGTGCCAGCAGCTTCGATCAGTTTGTGGGAGGTGGGAATGAGCAGTTCTTC.

The chain recombines TRBV5-4 with TRBJ2-5; D possibly corresponds to TRBD2 (5 bases). Trimming pared 0 bases from V and 4 bases from J, leaving 7 bases between. CDR1 is SGHNT, CDR2 YYREEE, per germline (reference sequence). The CDR3 is 13 residues long. The CDR3 DNA is TGTGCCAGCAGCTTGGGAGGGAGAGAGACCCAGTACTTC. It encodes CASSLGGRETQYF.

This clone was observed once. The V call is TRBV30, the J call TRBJ1-1; 9 nucleotides agree with TRBD1. CDR1 is GTSNPN and CDR2 is SVGIG in the germline V gene (reference sequence). CDR3 length: 15 residues. J was trimmed by 3 bases and V by 3 bases; bases with no gene match: 8. The DNA of the CDR3 is TGTGCCTGGAGAACCTGGGACAGGGACTACACTGAAGCTTTCTTT. Amino acid sequence: CAWRTWDRDYTEAFF.

V gene TRBV19 combines with J gene TRBJ2-1; TRBD1 matches 9 bases. Losses at the gene ends were 8 bases for V and 14 bases for J; bases not matched to a gene: 10. Germline CDR1 reads LNHDA; CDR2 reads SQIVND (reference sequence). CDR3 length equals 12 residues. For the CDR3, the DNA is TGTGCCAGTGGGGGACAGGGCTTCTCCGAGTTCTTC. It translates to CASGGQGFSEFF.

J is TRBJ2-5 and V is TRBV5-1, with a tentative D call TRBD1 (5 bases). Germline V gene sequence: CDR1 SGHRS, CDR2 YFSETQ. This CDR3 comprises 14 residues. V lost 0 bases and J 2 bases, leaving 8 bases between the germline ends. This CDR3 reads CASSLASGQETQYF. In DNA form, the CDR3 reads TGCGCCAGCAGCTTGGCATCAGGGCAAGAGACCCAGTACTTC.

This chain joins TRBV29-1 and TRBJ1-1; D might be TRBD1 (6 bases). Germline CDR1 SQVTM, CDR2 ANQGSEA. This CDR3 is 11 amino acids long. V was pared by 7 bases and J by 11 bases, with 17 bases between. The CDR3 nucleotides read TGCAGCGCTCGCCCAGGGGATAGGGCTTTCTTT. Protein product: CSARPGDRAFF.

The chain is built from TRBV21-1 and TRBJ1-5. TRBV21-1 is deemed a pseudogene. This CDR3 has 17 residues. CDR3 in DNA: TGTGCCAGCAGCTTAGGGGAGGGTACCCTCGCGGCTCAGCCCCAGCATTTT. It encodes CASSLGEGTLAAQPQHF.

This clone came up once. This rearrangement joins TRBV7-2 to TRBJ2-3, with TRBD2 matching over 13 bases. With V trimmed by 1 base and J by 1 base, 5 bases remained unmatched. The CDR3 has 18 residues. Germline lookup yields CDR1 SGHTA and CDR2 FQGNSA. The CDR3: CASSLGWGTSGGTDTQYF. The CDR3 DNA is TGTGCCAGCAGCTTAGGTTGGGGGACTAGCGGGGGCACAGATACGCAGTATTTT.

The chain links TRBV2 to TRBJ1-6; D is possibly TRBD1 (5 bases). V shed 4 bases and J shed 0 bases, with 7 bases lying between them. The CDR3 sequence is 15 residues long. Per germline, CDR1 SNHLY and CDR2 FYNNEI. The CDR3 nucleotides read TGTGCCAGCAGTGTGGGGGGCTCCTATAATTCACCCCTCCACTTT. Translating gives CASSVGGSYNSPLHF.

The V call is TRBV6-5, the J call TRBJ2-5, with D tentatively TRBD2 (5 bases). Germline CDR1 MNHEY, CDR2 SVGAGI. V lost 4 bases to trimming and J lost 3 bases, with 15 bases between them. This CDR3 region has 15 residues. In DNA form, the CDR3 reads TGTGCCAGCAGTTTATTCTGGACGGGGAAAGAGACCCAGTACTTC. Translating gives CASSLFWTGKETQYF.

V is TRBV13 and J is TRBJ2-1, with D perhaps matching TRBD1 (5 bases). Germline CDR1 and CDR2: PRHDT and FYEKMQ (reference sequence). The V and J ends lost 5 bases and 7 bases respectively, with 18 bases between them. The CDR3 runs to 15 residues. The CDR3 nucleotides are TGTGCCAGCAGCCCCCCGCTGGGGCAACCTAATGAGCAGTTCTTC. Translation: CASSPPLGQPNEQFF.

CDR3 DNA sequence: TGTGCCAGCGGGAGGGGTGAAAAACTGTTTTTT. Translated: CASGRGEKLFF. The chain uses TRBV6-5 and TRBJ1-4; a weak D match, TRBD1 (5 bases). The CDR3 is made up of 11 amino acids. Trimming stripped 8 bases from V and 7 bases from J, with 8 bases between. In germline, CDR1 is MNHEY, CDR2 SVGAGI.

The genes are TRBV28 and TRBJ1-2; unclear D gene. V lost 7 bases, J lost 4 bases, and 13 bases lay in between. CDR3 length equals 13 residues. CDR1 MDHEN and CDR2 SYDVKM come from the germline V gene. This CDR3 reads CASIRSGGYGYTF. DNA of the CDR3: TGTGCCAGCATAAGGAGTGGCGGCTATGGCTACACCTTC.

V is TRBV7-2 and J is TRBJ2-3; perhaps TRBD1 as D (6 bases). The CDR3 covers 16 residues. Germline V CDR1 and CDR2: SGHTA, FQGNSA. V lost 1 base to trimming and J lost 0 bases, with 11 bases between them. CDR3 protein: CASSLEGTMSTDTQYF. CDR3 coding DNA: TGTGCCAGCAGCTTAGAAGGGACAATGAGCACAGATACGCAGTATTTT. Looking up the rest from reference TRBV7-2 and TRBJ2-3 gives the full variable domain: GAGVSQSPSNKVTEKGKDVELRCDPISGHTALYWYRQSLGQGLEFLIYFQGNSAPDKSGLPSDRFSAERTGGSVSTLTIQRTQQEDSAVYLCASSLEGTMSTDTQYFGPGTRLTVL.

The chain combines TRBV7-2 with TRBJ2-3; 13 bases line up with TRBD2. The V and J ends lost 5 bases and 4 bases, in that order; junction bases with no gene match: 6. The CDR3 covers 16 residues. The germline CDR1 and CDR2 sequences are SGHTA and FQGNSA. DNA for the CDR3: TGTGCCAGCAGCATTACCGGGACTAGCGGGGCAGATACGCAGTATTTT. As protein: CASSITGTSGADTQYF.

This rearrangement joins TRBV19 to TRBJ1-2; 9 bases fit TRBD1. V gave up 5 bases and J gave up 8 bases; unmatched junction bases: 3. The CDR3 runs 12 residues. Germline V gene data show CDR1 as LNHDA and CDR2 as SQIVND (reference sequence). CDR3: CASSSTGGGYTF. DNA of the CDR3: TGTGCCAGTAGTTCCACAGGGGGCGGCTACACCTTC. Using reference TRBV19 and TRBJ1-2 for the parts outside the CDR3, the full variable domain is DGGITQSPKYLFRKEGQNVTLSCEQNLNHDAMYWYRQDPGQGLRLIYYSQIVNDFQKGDIAEGYSVSREKKESFPLTVTSAQKNPTAFYLCASSSTGGGYTFGSGTRLTVV.

The chain combines TRBV10-3 with TRBJ2-7; D uncertain. From germline, CDR1 is ENHRY and CDR2 SYGVKD. The V and J ends lost 10 bases and 2 bases respectively, with 9 bases between them. The CDR3 sequence is 11 residues long. Here the CDR3 reads CATLETYEQYF. CDR3 DNA: TGTGCCACCCTAGAAACCTACGAGCAGTACTTC.

The chain joins TRBV6-5 to TRBJ2-5; 10 nucleotides agree with TRBD2. This CDR3 is 14 amino acids long. Germline CDR1 is MNHEY and CDR2 is SVGAGI. The V and J ends lost 4 bases and 3 bases, in that order; junction bases with no gene match: 2. Written as DNA, the CDR3 is TGTGCCAGCAGTTCAGGACTAGCGGAAGAGACCCAGTACTTC. Its protein product is CASSSGLAEETQYF.

The genes are TRBV18 and TRBJ2-1; tentatively, D is TRBD1 (6 bases). V shed 2 bases and J shed 5 bases, with 13 bases lying between them. CDR1 is KGHSH and CDR2 is LQKENI in the germline V gene. CDR3 length: 15 amino acids. CDR3: CASSPMAGDHNEQFF. CDR3 nucleotides: TGTGCCAGCTCACCAATGGCAGGGGATCACAATGAGCAGTTCTTC.

This clone has just one count. The chain recombines TRBV7-3 with TRBJ2-2; 7 nucleotides align to TRBD1. Germline V gene lookup returns CDR1 SGHTA and CDR2 FQGTGA. V was pared by 5 bases and J by 6 bases, with 3 bases of the junction left unmatched. CDR3 size: 13 residues. CDR3 sequence: CASSPGTAGELFF. The CDR3 nucleotides read TGTGCCAGCAGCCCCGGGACAGCCGGGGAGCTGTTTTTT.